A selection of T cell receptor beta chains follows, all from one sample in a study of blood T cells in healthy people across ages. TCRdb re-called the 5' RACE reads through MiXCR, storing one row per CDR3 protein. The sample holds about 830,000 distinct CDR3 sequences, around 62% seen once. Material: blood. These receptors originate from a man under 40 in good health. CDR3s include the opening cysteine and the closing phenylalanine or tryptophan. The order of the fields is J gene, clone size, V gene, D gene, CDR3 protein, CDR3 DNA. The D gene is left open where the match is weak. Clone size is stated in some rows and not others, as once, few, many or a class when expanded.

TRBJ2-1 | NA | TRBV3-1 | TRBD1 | CASSRDRTGGEQFF | TGTGCCAGCAGCCGGGACAGAACCGGCGGCGAGCAGTTCTTC
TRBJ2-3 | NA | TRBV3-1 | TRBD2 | CASRTSGGDAQYF | TGTGCCAGCAGGACTAGCGGGGGAGATGCGCAGTATTTT
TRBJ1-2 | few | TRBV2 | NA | CASTQLDYGYTF | TGTGCCAGCACCCAGCTTGACTATGGCTACACCTTC
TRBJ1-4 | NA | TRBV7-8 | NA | CASSFPGYNEKLFF | TGTGCCAGCAGCTTTCCAGGCTATAATGAAAAACTGTTTTTT
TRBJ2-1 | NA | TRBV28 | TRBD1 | CASSQATGVRGNGQFF | TGTGCCAGCAGTCAAGCGACAGGGGTGAGAGGGAATGGGCAGTTCTTC
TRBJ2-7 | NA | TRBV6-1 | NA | CASTSNVGEQYF | TGTGCCAGCACATCGAATGTGGGCGAGCAGTACTTC
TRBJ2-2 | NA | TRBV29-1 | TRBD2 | CSVASGLAGGTGELFF | TGCAGCGTTGCGTCGGGACTAGCGGGGGGTACCGGGGAGCTGTTTTTT
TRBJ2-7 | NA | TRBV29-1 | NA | CSVEDLVNEQYF | TGCAGCGTTGAAGATCTTGTGAACGAGCAGTACTTC
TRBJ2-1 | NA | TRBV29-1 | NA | CSVQKVTRPLEQFF | TGCAGCGTCCAGAAGGTTACCCGCCCTCTGGAGCAGTTCTTC
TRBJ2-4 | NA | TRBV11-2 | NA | CASSLGGRGGAKNIQYF | TGTGCCAGCAGCTTAGGGGGCAGGGGGGGAGCCAAAAACATTCAGTACTTC
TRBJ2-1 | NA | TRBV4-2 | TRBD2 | CASSQAVAGGLSSYNEQFF | TGTGCCAGCAGCCAAGCGGTAGCGGGGGGTCTCAGCTCCTACAATGAGCAGTTCTTC
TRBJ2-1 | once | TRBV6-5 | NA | CASSSEGREQFF | TGTGCCAGCAGCAGTGAGGGACGGGAGCAGTTCTTC
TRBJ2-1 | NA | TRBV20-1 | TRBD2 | CSARPGLAGVLYNEQCF | TGCAGTGCTAGACCGGGACTAGCGGGGGTCCTCTACAATGAGCAGTGCTTC
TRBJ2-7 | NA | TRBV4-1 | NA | CASSQEGRVYEQYF | TGCGCCAGCAGCCAAGAGGGACGGGTCTACGAGCAGTACTTC
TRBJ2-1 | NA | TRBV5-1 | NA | CASSWAGGPSNEQFF | TGCGCCAGCAGCTGGGCCGGGGGGCCGAGCAATGAGCAGTTCTTC
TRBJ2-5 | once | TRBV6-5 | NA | CASSSDLVDGETQYF | TGTGCCAGCAGTTCCGACCTAGTGGACGGTGAGACCCAGTACTTC
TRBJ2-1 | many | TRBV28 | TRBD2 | CASSPGGYEQFF | TGTGCCAGCTCACCCGGGGGGTATGAGCAGTTCTTC
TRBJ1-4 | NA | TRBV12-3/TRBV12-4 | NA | CASSLAVSRLFF | TGTGCCAGCAGTTTAGCAGTCTCACGGCTGTTTTTT
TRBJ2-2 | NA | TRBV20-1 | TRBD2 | CSARDPSGVMGELFF | TGCAGTGCTAGAGATCCTAGCGGGGTTATGGGGGAGCTGTTTTTT
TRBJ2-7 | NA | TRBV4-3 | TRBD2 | CASSQETGTSGVHEQYF | TGCGCCAGCAGCCAAGAGACCGGGACTAGCGGGGTCCACGAGCAGTACTTC
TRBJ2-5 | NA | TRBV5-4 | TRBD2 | CASSDKLAGGYFAQETQYF | TGTGCCAGCAGCGACAAACTAGCGGGGGGCTACTTCGCTCAAGAGACCCAGTACTTC
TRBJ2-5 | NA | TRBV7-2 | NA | CASSLGAGVGQETQYF | TGTGCCAGCAGCTTAGGGGCTGGGGTGGGTCAAGAGACCCAGTACTTC
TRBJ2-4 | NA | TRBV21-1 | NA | CASSKEETRVPLAKNIQYF | TGTGCCAGCAGCAAAGAGGAAACCAGGGTACCCTTAGCCAAAAACATTCAGTACTTC
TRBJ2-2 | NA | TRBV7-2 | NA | CASSASVFGTQDTGELFF | TGTGCCAGCAGCGCCTCCGTATTCGGCACCCAGGACACCGGGGAGCTGTTTTTT
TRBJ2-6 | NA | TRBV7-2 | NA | CASSVRDLGANVLTF | TGTGCCAGCAGCGTCCGGGACCTAGGGGCCAACGTCCTGACTTTC
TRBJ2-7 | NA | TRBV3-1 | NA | CASSPTQAGGEQYF | TGTGCCAGCAGCCCCACGCAAGCGGGCGGGGAGCAGTACTTC
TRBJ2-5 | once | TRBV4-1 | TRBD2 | CASSQLHSTSGGETQYF | TGCGCCAGCAGCCAACTCCACTCGACTAGCGGGGGCGAGACCCAGTACTTC
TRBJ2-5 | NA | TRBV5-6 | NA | CASSLLVETQYF | TGTGCCAGCAGCTTACTGGTCGAGACCCAGTACTTC
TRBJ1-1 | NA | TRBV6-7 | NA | CASSYSWGSRNTEAFF | TGTGCCAGCAGTTACTCGTGGGGGAGCCGGAACACTGAAGCTTTCTTT
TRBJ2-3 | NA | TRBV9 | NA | CASSVEGRHTQYF | TGTGCCAGCAGCGTAGAGGGCCGTCATACGCAGTATTTT
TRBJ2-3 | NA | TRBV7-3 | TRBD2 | CASSLLAGQADTQYF | TGTGCCAGCAGCTTACTAGCGGGGCAAGCAGATACGCAGTATTTT
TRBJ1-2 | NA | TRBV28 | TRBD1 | CASSLRDRDHGYTF | TGTGCCAGCAGCCTCCGGGACAGGGATCATGGCTACACCTTC
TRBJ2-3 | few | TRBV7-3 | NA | CASSLDRHTDTQYF | TGTGCCAGCAGCTTAGACCGACACACAGATACGCAGTATTTT
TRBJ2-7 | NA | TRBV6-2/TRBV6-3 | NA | CASSFQMAPYEQYF | TGTGCCAGCAGTTTCCAAATGGCGCCCTACGAGCAGTACTTC
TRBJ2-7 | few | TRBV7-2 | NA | CASGFSSSYEQYF | TGTGCCAGCGGCTTCAGTTCTTCCTACGAGCAGTACTTC
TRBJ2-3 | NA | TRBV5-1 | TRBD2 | CASSLRRGATDTQYF | TGCGCCAGCAGCTTGCGGCGGGGGGCGACAGATACGCAGTATTTT
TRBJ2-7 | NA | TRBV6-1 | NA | CASSEHGTYEQYF | TGTGCCAGCAGTGAACACGGAACCTACGAGCAGTACTTC
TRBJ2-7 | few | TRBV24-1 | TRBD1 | CATAQGADYEQYF | TGTGCCACCGCTCAGGGGGCGGATTACGAGCAGTACTTC
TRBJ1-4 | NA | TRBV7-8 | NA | CASSLDDIRNEKLFF | TGTGCCAGCAGCTTAGACGACATCCGTAATGAAAAACTGTTTTTT
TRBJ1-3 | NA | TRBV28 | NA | CASSFRGNTIYF | TGTGCCAGCAGTTTCAGGGGAAACACCATATATTTT
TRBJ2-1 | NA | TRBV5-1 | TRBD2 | CASSLVSRGAYNEQFF | TGCGCCAGCAGCTTGGTTTCGCGGGGGGCTTACAATGAGCAGTTCTTC
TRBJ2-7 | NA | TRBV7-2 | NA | CASSSPSSVGEQYF | TGTGCCAGCAGCTCCCCAAGTAGCGTAGGCGAGCAGTACTTC
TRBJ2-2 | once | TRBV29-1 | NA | CSVEIGVNTGELFF | TGCAGCGTTGAGATAGGGGTGAACACCGGGGAGCTGTTTTTT
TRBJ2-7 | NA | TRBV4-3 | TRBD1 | CASSQEGGAGYEQYF | TGCGCCAGCAGCCAAGAAGGGGGCGCTGGCTACGAGCAGTACTTC
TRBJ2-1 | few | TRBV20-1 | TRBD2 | CSSLPGLAGNEQFF | TGCAGTTCCCTACCGGGACTAGCTGGGAATGAGCAGTTCTTC
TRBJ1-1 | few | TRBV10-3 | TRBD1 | CAISAGTGGVDTEAFF | TGTGCCATCAGTGCCGGGACAGGGGGAGTAGACACTGAAGCTTTCTTT
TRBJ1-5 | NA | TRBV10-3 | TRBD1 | CAISESRTGVTQPQHF | TGTGCCATCAGTGAGTCGAGGACAGGGGTTACTCAGCCCCAGCATTTT
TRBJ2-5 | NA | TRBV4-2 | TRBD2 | CASGQDGAAGVLETQYF | TGTGCCAGCGGCCAAGATGGAGCAGCGGGGGTACTAGAGACCCAGTACTTC
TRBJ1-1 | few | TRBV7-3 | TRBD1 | CASSRTGGGTEAFF | TGTGCCAGCAGCCGAACAGGGGGAGGCACTGAAGCTTTCTTT
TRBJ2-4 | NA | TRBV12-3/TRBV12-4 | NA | CASTLAGVKNIQYF | TGTGCCAGCACCCTAGCTGGGGTCAAAAACATTCAGTACTTC
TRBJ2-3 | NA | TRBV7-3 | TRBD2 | CASSLSAGGATDTQYF | TGTGCCAGCAGCCTGTCAGCGGGGGGGGCCACAGATACGCAGTATTTT
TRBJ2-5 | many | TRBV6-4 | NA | CASSDSGERLIQETQYF | TGTGCCAGCAGTGACTCGGGGGAGCGGCTAATTCAAGAGACCCAGTACTTC
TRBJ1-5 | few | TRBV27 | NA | CASSSARNQPQHF | TGTGCCAGCAGTTCCGCCCGCAATCAGCCCCAGCATTTT
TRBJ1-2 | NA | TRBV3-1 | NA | CASSPSDSSYGYTF | TGTGCCAGCAGCCCATCGGACAGTTCCTATGGCTACACCTTC
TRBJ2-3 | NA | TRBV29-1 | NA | CSAARGPSTDTQYF | TGCAGCGCCGCGCGGGGCCCTAGCACAGATACGCAGTATTTT